The clone carrying this T cell receptor (beta chain) was seen only a few times. What it binds is not known. The sample is drawn from a study of type 1 and type 2 diabetes patients. General study points: Type 2 diabetes repertoires were more diverse than type 1 diabetes repertoires.

Germline V gene lookup returns CDR1 MNHEY and CDR2 SVGAGI. This CDR3 has 14 residues. Trimming left V 6 bases short and J 2 bases short, with 13 bases between. No donor had another autoimmune disease or recent infection within four weeks. Genomic DNA was the PCR template. Multiplex PCR with 30 forward and 13 reverse primers amplified the TCR beta CDR3. TCRdb passed the multiplex PCR reads through MiXCR, listing each CDR3 protein once. Of some 250,000 distinct CDR3 sequences in the sample, 45% to 60% were seen once. The gene calls are TRBV6-5 and TRBJ2-5; D possibly corresponds to TRBD2 (6 bases). Sequenced input: peripheral blood mononuclear cells (PBMCs). The sequence came from a young man with type 2 diabetes. The CDR3 loop reads CASSWGSGQETQYF. CDR3 DNA: TGTGCCAGCAGCTGGGGTAGCGGACAAGAGACCCAGTACTTC.